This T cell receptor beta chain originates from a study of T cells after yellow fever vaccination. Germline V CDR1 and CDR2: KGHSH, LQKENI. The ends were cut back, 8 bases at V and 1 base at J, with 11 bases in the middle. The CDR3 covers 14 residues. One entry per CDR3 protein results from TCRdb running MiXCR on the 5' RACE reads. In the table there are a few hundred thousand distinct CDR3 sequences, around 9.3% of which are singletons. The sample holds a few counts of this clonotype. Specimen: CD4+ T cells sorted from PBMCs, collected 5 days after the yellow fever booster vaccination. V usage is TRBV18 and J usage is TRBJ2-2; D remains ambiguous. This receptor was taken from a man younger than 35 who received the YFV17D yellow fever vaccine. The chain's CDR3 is CASASMVNTGELFF. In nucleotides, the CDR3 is TGTGCCAGCGCGTCAATGGTGAACACCGGGGAGCTGTTTTTT.